This TCR beta chain was recovered during a study of T-cell memory formation after mild COVID-19. The CDR3 is 15 residues long. V lost 0 bases, J lost 0 bases, and 7 bases lay in between. Germline values: CDR1 SGHTA, CDR2 FQGNSA. Each CDR3 protein is one row after TCRdb ran MiXCR on the 5' RACE reads. Among under 250,000 distinct CDR3 sequences, 15% to 17% were seen once, and the ten largest hold under 2.5%. This clonotype was counted at least ten times. The source material was PBMCs or a T cell subset sorted from them (not recorded which). The TCR sequence derives from an adult woman who had mild COVID-19 (a few samples of this study predate the infection). Cell type and time point are not known. This chain links TRBV7-2 with TRBJ2-3; a weak D match, TRBD2 (6 bases). The CDR3 here is CASSLASGSTDTQYF. Here the CDR3 DNA reads TGTGCCAGCAGCTTAGCTAGCGGTAGCACAGATACGCAGTATTTT.